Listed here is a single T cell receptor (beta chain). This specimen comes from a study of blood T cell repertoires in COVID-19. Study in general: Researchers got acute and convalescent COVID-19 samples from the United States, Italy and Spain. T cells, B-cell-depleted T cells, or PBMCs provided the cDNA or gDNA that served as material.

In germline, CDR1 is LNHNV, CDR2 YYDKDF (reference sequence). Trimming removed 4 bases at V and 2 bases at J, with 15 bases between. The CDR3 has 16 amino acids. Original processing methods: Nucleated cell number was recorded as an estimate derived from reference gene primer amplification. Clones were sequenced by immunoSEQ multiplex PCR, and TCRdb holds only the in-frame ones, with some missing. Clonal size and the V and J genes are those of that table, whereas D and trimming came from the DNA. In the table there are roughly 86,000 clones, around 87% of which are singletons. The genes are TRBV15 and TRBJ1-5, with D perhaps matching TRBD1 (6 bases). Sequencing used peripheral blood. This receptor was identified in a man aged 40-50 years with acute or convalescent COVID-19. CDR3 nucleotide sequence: TGTGCCACCAGCACAAACAGGGTTGACGGCAATCAGCCCCAGCATTTT. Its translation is CATSTNRVDGNQPQHF.